This T cell receptor beta chain originates from a study of shared clonotypes between healthy human individuals. Whole-study findings and limits: Sequencing depth was expected to influence donor clonotype sharing.

Division of CD4+ cells produced a CD45RA+ naive subset and a CD45RA-negative memory subset. Researchers ran the assay at a deep level. Produced via immunoSEQ multiplex PCR; TCRdb's table is partial and in-frame only. This table has some 1.1 million clones, 77% appearing once. The germline V gene has CDR1 SGHRS and CDR2 YFSETQ. CDR3 length: 15 amino acids. Comments on this clone: The antigen remains unidentified. The junction departs from germline at one end; a sequencing error may be responsible.

The chain combines TRBV5-1 with TRBJ2-7; 11 bases match TRBD1. This receptor was identified in a man aged 18 to 29 in good health. Some clones in this sample may be carry-over from other donors' samples. Sequencing was performed on memory CD4+ T cells from PBMCs. Sample subset: CD45RA-negative fraction. The CDR3 bases are TGCGCCAGCAGCCCAAGGACAGGGGGCTCCCACGAGCAGTACTTC. This encodes CASSPRTGGSHEQYF.